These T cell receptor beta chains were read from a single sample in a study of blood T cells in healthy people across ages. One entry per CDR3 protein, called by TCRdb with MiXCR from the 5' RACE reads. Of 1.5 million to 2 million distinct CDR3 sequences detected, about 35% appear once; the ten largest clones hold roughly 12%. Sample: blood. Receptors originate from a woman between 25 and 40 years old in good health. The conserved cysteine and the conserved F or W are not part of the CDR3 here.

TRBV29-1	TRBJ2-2	SVIENPNTGELF
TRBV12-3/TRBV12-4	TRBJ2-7	ASSMTGLEQY
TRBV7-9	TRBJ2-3	ASSLVTGARTDTQY
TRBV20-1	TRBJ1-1	SARDQEVAEAF
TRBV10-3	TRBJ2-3	AISLLMIDRGGTDTQY
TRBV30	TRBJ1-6	AWRARNSPLH
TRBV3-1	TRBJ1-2	ASSPLGEGLYGYT
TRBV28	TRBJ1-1	ATLHWGDTEAF
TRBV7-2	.	ASSRGRAGPYEQY
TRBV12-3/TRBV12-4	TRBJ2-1	AGSTRYKGLSYNEQF
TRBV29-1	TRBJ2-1	SVVGDLQKQF
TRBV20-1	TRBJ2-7	SAGGGTRASYEQY
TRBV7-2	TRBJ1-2	ASTKGDRAGYGYT
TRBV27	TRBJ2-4	ASSYGQGEQY
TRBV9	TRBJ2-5	ASGGWTGKAGIQETQY
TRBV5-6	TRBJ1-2	ASSFLQGEMNGYT
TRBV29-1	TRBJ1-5	SVAVGTGLNQPQH
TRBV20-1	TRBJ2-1	SARDPSGSLLEVSYNEQF
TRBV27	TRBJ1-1	ASSLSGFGTEAF
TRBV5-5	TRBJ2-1	ASSFGAGGYNEQF
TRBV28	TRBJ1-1	ASTLRRGPPEAF
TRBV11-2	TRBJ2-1	ASSSPGLAGVEQF
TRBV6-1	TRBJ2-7	ASSVDREIPSYEQY
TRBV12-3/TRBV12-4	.	AGSAWPSNSVHEQY
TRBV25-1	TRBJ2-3	ASSETLRHFTDTQY
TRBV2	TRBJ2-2	ASDVGGRATGELF